A single sample gave rise to the 10 T cell receptor beta chains below, sequenced in a study of human CD8 memory T cell subsets. It was UMI-labeled 5' RACE by which the TCR beta libraries were made. TCRdb reworked the 5' RACE reads into one entry per CDR3 protein, no DNA. In all, the sample yields around 6,200 distinct CDR3 sequences. The material sequenced was CD8+ effector memory T cells (TEM) sorted from PBMCs. Described subset: effector memory CD8 T cells, CCR7- CD45RO+ CD95+. The origin of the receptors is a human donor in good health.

The chain links TRBV6-4 to TRBJ1-2. Per the germline V gene, CDR1 is MRHNA and CDR2 is SNTAGT. This CDR3 has 13 amino acids. CDR3 protein: CASSHRGGDGYTF.

Judged by frequency, this clonotype is medium-sized. The chain employs TRBV21-1 and TRBJ2-7; TCRdb gives TRBD1 as the D gene, but with no DNA this cannot be confirmed. TRBV21-1 is a recognized pseudogene. This CDR3 is 14 amino acids long. Here the CDR3 reads CASPTQGRSYEQYF.

The rearrangement uses TRBV4-2 and TRBJ2-1. Germline CDR1 reads LGHNA; CDR2 reads YNFKEQ. This CDR3 has 11 residues. The CDR3 sequence: CASSYSNEQFF.

This chain links TRBV5-1 with TRBJ1-1; TCRdb picks TRBD1, but there is no DNA to check that call. CDR1 is SGHRS and CDR2 is YFSETQ in the germline V gene. There are 14 residues in the CDR3. The CDR3 spells CASSLVTEHTEAFF. Together with reference TRBV5-1 and TRBJ1-1, the CDR3 gives the full variable domain: KAGVTQTPRYLIKTRGQQVTLSCSPISGHRSVSWYQQTPGQGLQFLFEYFSETQRNKGNFPGRFSGRQFSNSRSEMNVSTLELGDSALYLCASSLVTEHTEAFFGQGTRLTVV.

Judged by frequency, this clonotype is medium-sized. V and J are TRBV19 and TRBJ2-7; the TCRdb D gene call, TRBD1, has no DNA to confirm it. CDR3 length: 12 residues. CDR1 is LNHDA, CDR2 SQIVND, per germline (reference sequence). This chain's CDR3 is CASSSGRYEQYF.

The V call is TRBV12-3 or TRBV12-4, the J call TRBJ2-5; the D gene TCRdb calls, TRBD2, cannot be checked with no DNA. This CDR3 is 18 amino acids long. The CDR3 is CASSFEAGGWDAGETQYF.

The rearrangement joins TRBV27 to TRBJ1-2; the TCRdb call, TRBD1, lacks DNA for checking. Germline V gives CDR1 MNHEY, CDR2 SMNVEV (reference sequence). The CDR3 extends over 17 amino acids. This chain's CDR3 is CASTGQLTGGAGYGYTF.

This sequence joins TRBV21-1 and TRBJ2-7; as DNA is missing, the TRBD1 call by TCRdb cannot be tested. TRBV21-1 is flagged as a pseudogene. This CDR3 region has 15 residues. The CDR3 loop is CASSKVRGNSYEQYF.

This clonotype is deemed medium-sized by its frequency. The CDR3 spells CASSTAGQGAYSDEKLFF. V and J are TRBV5-6 and TRBJ1-4; the D gene TCRdb calls, TRBD1, cannot be checked with no DNA. The CDR3 contains 18 residues. Germline lookup yields CDR1 SGHDT and CDR2 YYEEEE. The entire variable domain, with the rest obtained from reference TRBV5-6 and TRBJ1-4, is as follows: DAGVTQSPTHLIKTRGQQVTLRCSPKSGHDTVSWYQQALGQGPQFIFQYYEEEERQRGNFPDRFSGHQFPNYSSELNVNALLLGDSALYLCASSTAGQGAYSDEKLFFGSGTQLSVL.

V is TRBV7-6 and J is TRBJ2-1. CDR1 and CDR2 from the germline V gene are SGHVS and FNYEAQ. The CDR3 extends over 13 amino acids. CDR3 sequence: CASSFSGVGEQFF. The full variable domain, in which reference TRBV7-6 and TRBJ2-1 provide the parts outside the CDR3, is GAGVSQSPRYKVTKRGQDVALRCDPISGHVSLYWYRQALGQGPEFLTYFNYEAQQDKSGLPNDRFSAERPEGSISTLTIQRTEQRDSAMYRCASSFSGVGEQFFGPGTRLTVL.